Detailed here is one TCR beta chain. Its antigen is unidentified. Looked up from germline, CDR1 is SGHRS and CDR2 is YFSETQ. This CDR3 is 12 amino acids long. Trimming removed 5 bases from V and 4 bases from J, with 9 bases in between. The time point was: blood 4 weeks post-SBRT, at nephrectomy. Treatment specified: 15 Gy SBRT to primary tumor, nephrectomy 4 weeks later. Radiation-treated patients gave blood at baseline, week 2 and week 4. This sample is drawn from a study of radiation and T cells in renal cell carcinoma. Regarding the study as a whole: From baseline, blood top tumor clonotypes peaked at 2 weeks post-radiation.

Method: immunoSEQ multiplex PCR; TCRdb's copy keeps in-frame clones and lacks some. Of about 170,000 clones listed, 88% are singletons. The specimen comprised blood, sampled from a patient whose treatment included radiotherapy and nephrectomy. V gene TRBV5-1 combines with J gene TRBJ1-1; D may be TRBD1 (5 bases). This clonotype originated in a woman between 45 and 60 years old with renal cell carcinoma. CDR3 nucleotides: TGCGCCAGCAGGTTGCAGGGCACTGAAGCTTTCTTT. Its translation: CASRLQGTEAFF.